The clone carrying this T cell receptor beta chain has a count of ten or more. Its target is not known. The data belong to a study of T cell repertoires in cytomegalovirus infection. Study summary: Matching HLA type, along with CMV infection, was indicated by public TCR beta signatures.

TCRdb analysed the reads with MiXCR anew, one entry per CDR3 protein. The sample has under 150,000 distinct CDR3 sequences, more than 7% seen once. The CDR3 consists of 16 residues. V was shortened by 4 bases and J by 0 bases, with 12 bases between the two germline ends. Germline V lookup: CDR1 LNHDA, CDR2 SQIVND (reference sequence). Study findings and constraints: Dominating the ex vivo response were TCR beta clonotypes that were CMV-specific and HLA-C-restricted.

The rearrangement joins TRBV19 to TRBJ2-2; D is possibly TRBD1 or TRBD2 (7 bases each). The TCR originated in a human donor in good health (CMV status not recorded). Some clones in this sample may be carry-over from other donors' samples. The sample comprised PBMCs. The CDR3 region is CASSTRGGTNTGELFF. In DNA form, the CDR3 reads TGTGCCAGTAGTACCAGGGGGGGGACGAACACCGGGGAGCTGTTTTTT.